Sequencing of this T cell receptor (beta chain) was carried out in a study of CD8+ T cells in alopecia areata. Study-level background: At a dose of 5 to 10 mg twice daily, oral tofacitinib was given to treated patients. Study-wide findings and caveats: Scalp and blood samples kept many expanded lesional clones throughout tofacitinib. Only a single nonresponder existed, so baseline CD8+ expansion links stay unclear.

Germline CDR1 reads SGHTA; CDR2 reads FQGNSA. Between the trimmed V and J ends, which lost 5 bases and 4 bases, there was a span of 15 bases. The CDR3 length is 16 residues. Treatment meaning: oral pan-JAK inhibitor, 5-10 mg twice daily. Peripheral blood and lesional scalp punch biopsies came from alopecia areata patients. Sequencing templates came from extracted RNA that was reverse transcribed into cDNA. Libraries were prepared by immunoSEQ multiplex PCR; TCRdb keeps only in-frame clonotypes and omits some of them. In the table there are roughly 190,000 clones, about three fifths of which are singletons. Remarks on this clone: The antigen remains undetermined.

The chain couples TRBV7-2 to TRBJ2-6; the D gene is possibly TRBD1 (5 bases). The TCR comes from a human donor with alopecia areata. Source: CD4+ T cells sorted from blood, taken around week 50, from a patient treated with tofacitinib. The CDR3, as DNA: TGTGCCAGCAGCCTGTCGCAGGGTTCCGGGGCCAACGTCCTGACTTTC. Its translation is CASSLSQGSGANVLTF.